This T cell receptor (beta chain) derives from a study of cytomegalovirus exposure and HLA in healthy donors. Across the study: There were under 140 million unique TCR beta sequences, drawn from 150 million to 200 million T cells, in an earlier analysis. Points from the study as a whole: With further analysis later on, most CMV-associated TCR beta chains appeared HLA-restricted.

Use of 60 Vbeta and 13 Jbeta primers characterized the PCR. Original analysis: Later, an analysis found 65 million to 85 million unique TCR beta chains, and roughly 10 million of these were shared. The table came from immunoSEQ multiplex PCR; TCRdb's copy has only in-frame clones and leaves some out. V, J and clone size were drawn from that table, and D and trimming were deduced from the DNA. In the table there are 90,000 to 130,000 clones, roughly 68% of which are singletons. The sample holds one count of this clone. Its antigen remains unidentified. This CDR3 is built from 15 residues. After removal of 6 bases from V and 6 bases from J, the junction contained 12 bases not matched to a gene. Germline V CDR1 and CDR2: KGHSH, LQKENI.

V usage is TRBV18 and J usage is TRBJ1-1, with 8 bases that match TRBD1. The sample taken for sequencing was PBMCs. This receptor was obtained from a woman in her 30s in good health and CMV-seronegative. CDR3 amino acids: CASSLNTGTGAEAFF. The CDR3 bases are TGTGCCAGCTCCCTAAATACCGGGACAGGTGCTGAAGCTTTCTTT.